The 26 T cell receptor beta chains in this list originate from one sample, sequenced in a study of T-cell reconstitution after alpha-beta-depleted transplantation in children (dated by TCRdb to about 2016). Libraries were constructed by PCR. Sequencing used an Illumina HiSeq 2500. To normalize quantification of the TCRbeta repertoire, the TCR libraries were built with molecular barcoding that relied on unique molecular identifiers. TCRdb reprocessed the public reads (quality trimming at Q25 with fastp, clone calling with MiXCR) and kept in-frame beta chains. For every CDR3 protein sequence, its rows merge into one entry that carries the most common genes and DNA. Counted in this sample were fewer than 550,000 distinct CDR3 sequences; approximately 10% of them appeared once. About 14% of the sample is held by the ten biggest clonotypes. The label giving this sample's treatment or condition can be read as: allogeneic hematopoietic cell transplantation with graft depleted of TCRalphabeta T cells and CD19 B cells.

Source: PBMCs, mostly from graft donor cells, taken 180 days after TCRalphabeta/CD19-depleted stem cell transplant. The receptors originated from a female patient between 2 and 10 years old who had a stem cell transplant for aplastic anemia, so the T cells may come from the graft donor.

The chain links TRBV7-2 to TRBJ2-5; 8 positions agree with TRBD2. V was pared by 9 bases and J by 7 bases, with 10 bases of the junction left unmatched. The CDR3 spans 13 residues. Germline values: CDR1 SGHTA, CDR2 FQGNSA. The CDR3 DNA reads TGTGCCAGTAACATAGCGGGGCCCGGGACCCAGTACTTC. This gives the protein CASNIAGPGTQYF.

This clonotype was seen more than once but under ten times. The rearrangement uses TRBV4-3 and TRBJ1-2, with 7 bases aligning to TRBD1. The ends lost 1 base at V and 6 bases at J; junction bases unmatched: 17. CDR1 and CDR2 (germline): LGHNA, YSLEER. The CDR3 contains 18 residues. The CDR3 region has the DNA TGCGCCAGCAGCCAAGCTCCTGCAGGGGGACTAGATAAAAATGGCTACACCTTC. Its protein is CASSQAPAGGLDKNGYTF.

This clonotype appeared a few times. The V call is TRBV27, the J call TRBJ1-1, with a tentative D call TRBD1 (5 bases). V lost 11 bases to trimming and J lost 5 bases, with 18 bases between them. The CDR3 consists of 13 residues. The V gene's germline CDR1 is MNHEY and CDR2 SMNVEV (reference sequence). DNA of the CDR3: TGTGCCGTTCTTCCGGGGGGGGTAACTGAAGCTTTCTTT. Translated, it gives CAVLPGGVTEAFF.

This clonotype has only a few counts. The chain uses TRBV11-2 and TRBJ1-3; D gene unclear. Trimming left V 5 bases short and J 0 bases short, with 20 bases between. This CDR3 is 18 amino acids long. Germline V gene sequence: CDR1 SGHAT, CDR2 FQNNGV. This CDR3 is CASSPTVGQRLSGNTIYF. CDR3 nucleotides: TGTGCCAGCAGCCCCACCGTAGGGCAGCGCCTCTCTGGAAACACCATATATTTT.

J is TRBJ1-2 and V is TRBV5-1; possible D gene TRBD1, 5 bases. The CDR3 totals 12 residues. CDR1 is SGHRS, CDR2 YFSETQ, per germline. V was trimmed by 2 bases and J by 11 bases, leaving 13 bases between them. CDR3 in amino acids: CASSFWGVGYTF. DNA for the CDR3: TGCGCCAGCAGCTTTTGGGGGGTCGGATACACCTTC.

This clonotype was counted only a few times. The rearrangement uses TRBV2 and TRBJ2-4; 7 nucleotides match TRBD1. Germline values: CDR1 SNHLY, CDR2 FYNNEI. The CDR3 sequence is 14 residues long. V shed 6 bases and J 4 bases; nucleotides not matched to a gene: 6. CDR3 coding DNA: TGTGCCAGCAGGGCAACAGGGGTTAAAAACATTCAGTACTTC. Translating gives CASRATGVKNIQYF.

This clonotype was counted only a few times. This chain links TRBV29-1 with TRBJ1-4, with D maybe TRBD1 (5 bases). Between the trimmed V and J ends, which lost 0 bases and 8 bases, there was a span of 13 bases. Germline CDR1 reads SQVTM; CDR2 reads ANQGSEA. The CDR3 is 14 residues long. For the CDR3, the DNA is TGCAGCGTTGAAGATAGAGGGGTCGACGAAAAACTGTTTTTT. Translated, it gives CSVEDRGVDEKLFF.

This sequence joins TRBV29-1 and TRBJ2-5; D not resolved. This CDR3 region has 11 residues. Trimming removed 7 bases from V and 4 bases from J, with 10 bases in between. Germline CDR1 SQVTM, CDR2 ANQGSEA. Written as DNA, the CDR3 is TGCAGCGAAGGTACATCAGAGACCCAGTACTTC. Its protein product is CSEGTSETQYF. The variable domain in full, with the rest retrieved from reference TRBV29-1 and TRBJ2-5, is SAVISQKPSRDICQRGTSLTIQCQVDSQVTMMFWYRQQPGQSLTLIATANQGSEATYESGFVIDKFPISRPNLTFSTLTVSNMSPEDSSIYLCSEGTSETQYFGPGTRLLVL.

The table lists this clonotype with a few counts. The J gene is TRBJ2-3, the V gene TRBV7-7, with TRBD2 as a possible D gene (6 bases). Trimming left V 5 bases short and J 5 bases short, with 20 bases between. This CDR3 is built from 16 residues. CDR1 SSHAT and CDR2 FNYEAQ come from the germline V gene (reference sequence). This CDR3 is CASSRGTSGPGDTQYF. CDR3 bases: TGTGCCAGCAGCCGCGGGACCTCCGGGCCTGGAGATACGCAGTATTTT.

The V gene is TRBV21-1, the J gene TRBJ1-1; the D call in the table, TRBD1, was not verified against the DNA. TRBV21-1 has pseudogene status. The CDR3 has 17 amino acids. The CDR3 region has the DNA TGTGCCAGCAGCAAAGAAGGGGCTACAGGGTCGGACACTGAAGCTTTCTTT. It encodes CASSKEGATGSDTEAFF.

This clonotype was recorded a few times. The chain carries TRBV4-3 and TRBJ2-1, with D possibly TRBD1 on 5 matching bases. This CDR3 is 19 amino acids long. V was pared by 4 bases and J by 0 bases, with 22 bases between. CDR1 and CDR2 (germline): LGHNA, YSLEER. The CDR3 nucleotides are TGCGCCAGCAGCCGTCAACTTCGTACAGGCGAGAGCTCCTACAATGAGCAGTTCTTC. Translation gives CASSRQLRTGESSYNEQFF.

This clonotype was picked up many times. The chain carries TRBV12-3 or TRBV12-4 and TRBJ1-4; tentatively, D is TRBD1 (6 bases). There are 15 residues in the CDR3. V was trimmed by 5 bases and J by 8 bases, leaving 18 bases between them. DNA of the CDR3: TGTGCCAGCAGTCCTTCCCTAGGGGGGAACGAAAAACTGTTTTTT. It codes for CASSPSLGGNEKLFF.

In nucleotides, the CDR3 is TGTGCCAGCAGCGTATTAGGCGGGAGCTCCTACAATGAGCAGTTCTTC. Translation: CASSVLGGSSYNEQFF. The chain carries TRBV9 and TRBJ2-1; 7 bases agree with TRBD2. Germline loops: CDR1 SGDLS, CDR2 YYNGEE. The CDR3 is 16 amino acids. V lost 1 base, J lost 0 bases, and 4 bases stayed unmatched.

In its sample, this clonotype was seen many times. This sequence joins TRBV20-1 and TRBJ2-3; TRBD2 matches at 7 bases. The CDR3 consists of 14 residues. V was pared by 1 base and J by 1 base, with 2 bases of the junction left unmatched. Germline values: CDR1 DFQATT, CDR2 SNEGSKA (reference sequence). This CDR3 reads CSARVAGGTDTQYF. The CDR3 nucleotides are TGCAGTGCTAGAGTTGCGGGAGGCACAGATACGCAGTATTTT.

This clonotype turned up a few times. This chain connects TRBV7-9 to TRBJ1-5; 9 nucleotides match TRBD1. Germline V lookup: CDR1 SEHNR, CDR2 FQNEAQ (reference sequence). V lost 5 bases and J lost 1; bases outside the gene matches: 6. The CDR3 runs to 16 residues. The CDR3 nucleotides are TGTGCCAGCAGCCCCGCAGGGACAGGGAGCAATCAGCCCCAGCATTTT. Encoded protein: CASSPAGTGSNQPQHF.

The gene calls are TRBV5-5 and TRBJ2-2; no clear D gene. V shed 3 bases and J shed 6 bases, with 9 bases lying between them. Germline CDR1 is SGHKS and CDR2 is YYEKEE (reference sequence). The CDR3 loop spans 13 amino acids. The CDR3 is CASSSWWAGELFF. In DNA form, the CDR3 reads TGTGCCAGCAGCTCCTGGTGGGCCGGGGAGCTGTTTTTT.

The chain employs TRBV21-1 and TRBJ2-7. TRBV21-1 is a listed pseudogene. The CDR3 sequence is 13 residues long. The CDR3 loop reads CASSKAEGDEQYV. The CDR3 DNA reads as TGTGCCAGCAGCAAAGCAGAAGGCGACGAGCAGTACGTC.

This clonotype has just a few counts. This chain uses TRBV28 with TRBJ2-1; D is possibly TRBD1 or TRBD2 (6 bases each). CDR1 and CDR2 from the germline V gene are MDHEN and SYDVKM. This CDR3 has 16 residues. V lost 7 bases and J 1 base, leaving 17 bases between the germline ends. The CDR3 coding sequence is TGTGCCAGCACTCTTGGGGGGCTACCTTCCTACAATGAGCAGTTCTTC. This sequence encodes CASTLGGLPSYNEQFF.

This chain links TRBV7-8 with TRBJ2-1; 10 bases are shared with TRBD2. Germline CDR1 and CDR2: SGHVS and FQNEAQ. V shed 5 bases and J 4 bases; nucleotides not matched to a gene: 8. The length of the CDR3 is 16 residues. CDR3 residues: CASSAKLAGHYNEQFF. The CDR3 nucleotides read TGTGCCAGCAGCGCCAAACTAGCGGGACATTACAATGAGCAGTTCTTC.

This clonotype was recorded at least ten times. The CDR3 DNA reads TGTGCCAGCAGCTCAACCCCCCGGGATACGCAGTATTTT. Residues: CASSSTPRDTQYF. This rearrangement joins TRBV5-5 to TRBJ2-3, with D unresolved. Germline V lookup: CDR1 SGHKS, CDR2 YYEKEE (reference sequence). The V and J ends lost 3 bases and 6 bases respectively, with 11 bases between them. This CDR3 comprises 13 residues.

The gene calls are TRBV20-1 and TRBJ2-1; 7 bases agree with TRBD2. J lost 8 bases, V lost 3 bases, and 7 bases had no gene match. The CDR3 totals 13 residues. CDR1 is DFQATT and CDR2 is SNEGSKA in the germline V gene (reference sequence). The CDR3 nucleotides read TGCAGTGCTAGGGGGCGAACTAGCGATGAGCAGTTCTTC. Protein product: CSARGRTSDEQFF.

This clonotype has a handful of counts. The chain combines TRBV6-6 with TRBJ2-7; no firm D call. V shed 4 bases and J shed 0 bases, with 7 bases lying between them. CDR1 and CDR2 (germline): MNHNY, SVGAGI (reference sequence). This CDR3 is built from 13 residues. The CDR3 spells CASSFEDSYEQYF. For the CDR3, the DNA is TGTGCCAGCAGTTTCGAGGACTCCTACGAGCAGTACTTC.

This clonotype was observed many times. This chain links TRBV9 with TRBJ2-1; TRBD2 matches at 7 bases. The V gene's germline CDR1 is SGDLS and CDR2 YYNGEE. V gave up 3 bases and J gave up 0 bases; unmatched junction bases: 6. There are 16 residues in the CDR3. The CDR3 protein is CASSGERDYSYNEQFF. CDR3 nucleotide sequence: TGTGCCAGCAGCGGCGAGCGGGATTACTCCTACAATGAGCAGTTCTTC. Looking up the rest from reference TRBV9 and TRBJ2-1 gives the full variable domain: DSGVTQTPKHLITATGQRVTLRCSPRSGDLSVYWYQQSLDQGLQFLIQYYNGEERAKGNILERFSAQQFPDLHSELNLSSLELGDSALYFCASSGERDYSYNEQFFGPGTRLTVL.

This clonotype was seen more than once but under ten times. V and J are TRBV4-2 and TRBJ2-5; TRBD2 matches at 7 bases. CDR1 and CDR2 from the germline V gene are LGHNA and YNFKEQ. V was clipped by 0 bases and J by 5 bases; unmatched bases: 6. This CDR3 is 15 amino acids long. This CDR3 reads CASSQERAGAETQYF. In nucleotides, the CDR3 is TGTGCCAGCAGCCAAGAAAGGGCGGGAGCGGAGACCCAGTACTTC.

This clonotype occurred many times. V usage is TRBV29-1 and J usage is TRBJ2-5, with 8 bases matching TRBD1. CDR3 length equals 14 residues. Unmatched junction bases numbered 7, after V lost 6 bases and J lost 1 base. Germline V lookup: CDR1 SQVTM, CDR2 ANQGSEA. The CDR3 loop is CSVRGRKTQETQYF. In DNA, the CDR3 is TGCAGCGTCAGGGGGCGTAAGACCCAAGAGACCCAGTACTTC.

CDR3 DNA: TGCAGTGCTAGAGGTCGACTCAACCACTACGAGCAGTACGTC. It translates to CSARGRLNHYEQYV. J is TRBJ2-7 and V is TRBV20-1; D gene uncertain. V shed 1 base and J shed 3 bases, with 13 bases lying between them. Germline V gene lookup returns CDR1 DFQATT and CDR2 SNEGSKA (reference sequence). CDR3 length: 14 residues.